This T cell receptor beta chain emerged from a study of vaccination and CD4 T cells after COVID-19. The Oncomine TCR Beta short-read assay sequenced DNA from cultured CD4+ T cells. Via MiXCR, TCRdb re-called the PCR reads, giving one row per CDR3 protein. The data show 11,000 or so distinct CDR3 sequences, approximately 57% seen once. Germline CDR1 reads DFQATT; CDR2 reads SNEGSKA (reference sequence). The CDR3 is made up of 13 amino acids. The V gene lost 0 bases and the J gene lost 7 bases, with 7 bases spanning the gap. Treatment here: approximately nine-day PBMC culture with coronavirus spike peptide pools or control peptides (ViraFEST assay). To note about this clonotype: Its antigen is still unknown.

This receptor was identified in a human donor who had recovered from COVID-19. The sample taken for sequencing was CD4+ T cells from blood, cultured in vitro. The chain combines TRBV20-1 with TRBJ1-6, with a tentative D call TRBD1 (6 bases). The CDR3 nucleotides read TGCAGTGCTAGAGAGGGGGCAAATTCACCCCTCCACTTT. Translated, it gives CSAREGANSPLHF.